A selection of T cell receptor beta chains follows, all from one sample in a study of CD8 T cells in ankylosing spondylitis. TCRdb reprocessed the 5' RACE reads with MiXCR, giving one entry per CDR3 protein. The data hold some 240,000 distinct CDR3 sequences, with roughly 25% observed a single time. The sequenced sample was blood, either unsorted or a sorted T cell fraction (not recorded which). The receptors were gathered from a male donor with ankylosing spondylitis or in good health (not recorded which). Each CDR3 is given with its conserved first and last residue. The D gene is left open where the match is weak. Not every row has a clone size; where given, it reads once, few, many or a size class.

>13|TRBV20-1|.|once|TRBJ2-7
CSATHRGAYEQYF
TGCAGTGCTACCCACCGGGGCGCCTACGAGCAGTACTTC
>15|TRBV15|.|few|TRBJ2-5
CATSSPGRKQETQYF
TGTGCCACCAGCAGTCCCGGACGGAAACAAGAGACCCAGTACTTC
>17|TRBV28|.|many|TRBJ2-3
CASSFRDYRVPTDTQYF
TGTGCCAGCAGTTTTCGTGATTACAGGGTGCCCACAGATACGCAGTATTTT
>14|TRBV7-9|TRBD1|many|TRBJ1-4
CASNKDREGEKLFF
TGTGCCAGCAACAAGGACAGGGAGGGGGAAAAACTGTTTTTT
>10|TRBV20-1|.|few|TRBJ2-7
CRARPYEQYF
TGCAGGGCCCGGCCCTACGAGCAGTACTTC
>14|TRBV12-3/TRBV12-4|.|many|TRBJ2-3
CASSQQISTDTQYF
TGTGCCAGCAGTCAACAGATAAGCACAGATACGCAGTATTTT
>13|TRBV10-2|.|.|TRBJ2-5
CASRDLSKETQYF
TGCGCCAGCAGAGATTTATCAAAAGAGACCCAGTACTTC
>17|TRBV5-5|.|many|TRBJ2-2
CASSLDSGGPIEGELFF
TGTGCCAGCAGCTTGGACTCCGGGGGCCCGATCGAGGGGGAGCTGTTTTTT
>13|TRBV29-1|.|.|TRBJ1-4
CSVRTDTNEKLFF
TGCAGCGTCCGGACGGATACTAATGAAAAACTGTTTTTT
>13|TRBV20-1|.|few|TRBJ2-7
CSASGTATYEQYF
TGCAGTGCTAGCGGGACGGCCACCTACGAGCAGTACTTC
>13|TRBV20-1|TRBD1|few|TRBJ1-2
CSVPQGANYGYTF
TGCAGTGTCCCACAGGGGGCTAACTATGGCTACACCTTC
>16|TRBV7-7|TRBD1|few|TRBJ1-3
CASSPGQGAGGNTIYF
TGTGCCAGCAGCCCCGGACAGGGGGCTGGGGGAAACACCATATATTTT
>11|TRBV7-6|.|many|TRBJ2-1
CASSLSNEQFF
TGTGCCAGCAGCTTGTCCAATGAGCAGTTCTTC
>13|TRBV11-2|.|many|TRBJ2-5
CASSLFDEETQYF
TGTGCCAGCAGCTTATTTGACGAAGAGACCCAGTACTTC
>15|TRBV9|TRBD1|few|TRBJ2-4
CASSASTGAKNIQYF
TGTGCCAGCAGCGCCTCGACAGGGGCCAAAAACATTCAGTACTTC
>14|TRBV12-3/TRBV12-4|.|few|TRBJ2-5
CASSLGSSKETQYF
TGTGCCAGCAGTTTAGGATCAAGCAAAGAGACCCAGTACTTC
>15|TRBV20-1|TRBD1|.|TRBJ2-3
CSARVPGQGPDTQYF
TGCAGTGCTAGAGTCCCGGGACAGGGCCCAGATACGCAGTATTTT
>12|TRBV29-1|.|many|TRBJ2-3
CSVPRGAGTQYF
TGCAGCGTCCCGAGGGGGGCAGGGACGCAGTATTTT
>15|TRBV29-1|TRBD2|once|TRBJ2-3
CSVTGTSGPTDTQYF
TGCAGCGTTACCGGGACTAGCGGACCCACAGATACGCAGTATTTT
>15|TRBV20-1|TRBD1|.|TRBJ2-2
CSARWTGSTTGELFF
TGCAGTGCTAGATGGACAGGGTCTACCACCGGGGAGCTGTTTTTT
>15|TRBV6-1|TRBD1|many|TRBJ2-7
CASNPADRAPHEQYF
TGTGCCAGCAACCCGGCGGACAGGGCACCTCACGAGCAGTACTTC
>13|TRBV10-3|TRBD1|few|TRBJ2-1
CAIGRQGRNEQFF
TGTGCCATCGGGCGACAGGGGCGCAATGAGCAGTTCTTC
>16|TRBV6-5|TRBD2|.|TRBJ2-7
CASSYSSGSLAGGQYF
TGTGCCAGCAGTTACTCTTCGGGGAGCCTAGCGGGGGGACAGTACTTC
>12|TRBV29-1|.|many|TRBJ2-5
CSVGGGQWDQYF
TGCAGCGTGGGGGGCGGTCAGTGGGACCAGTACTTC
>15|TRBV15|.|many|TRBJ2-1
CATADRLSSYNEQFF
TGTGCCACCGCAGACAGGTTGAGCTCCTACAATGAGCAGTTCTTC
>13|TRBV20-1|.|few|TRBJ1-2
CSAPSTGTYGYTF
TGCAGTGCTCCTTCAACGGGGACATATGGCTACACCTTC
>14|TRBV12-3/TRBV12-4|.|.|TRBJ2-5
CASSPGTQGETQYF
TGTGCCAGCAGTCCCGGGACTCAGGGAGAGACCCAGTACTTC
>17|TRBV5-1|.|many|TRBJ2-2
CASSLVSGRGVTGELFF
TGCGCCAGCAGCTTGGTCTCCGGGCGGGGCGTCACCGGGGAGCTGTTTTTT
>14|TRBV28|TRBD1|few|TRBJ2-2
CASSSGTAAGELFF
TGTGCCAGCAGCTCCGGGACAGCCGCAGGGGAGCTGTTTTTT
>19|TRBV5-1|TRBD2|many|TRBJ2-5
CASSLDSLAGALYQETQYF
TGCGCCAGCAGCTTGGACTCACTAGCGGGGGCCCTGTACCAAGAGACCCAGTACTTC
>15|TRBV3-1|.|many|TRBJ2-3
CASSSAPGGIDTQYF
TGTGCCAGCAGCTCCGCTCCTGGCGGTATCGATACGCAGTATTTT
>15|TRBV6-1|TRBD1|few|TRBJ2-4
CASSETGTAKLIQYF
TGTGCCAGCAGTGAGACCGGGACAGCCAAATTAATTCAGTACTTC
>11|TRBV13|.|.|TRBJ2-1
CASSPSGEQFF
TGTGCCAGCAGCCCCTCTGGTGAGCAGTTCTTC
>17|TRBV20-1|TRBD2|few|TRBJ2-3
CSARGKTSGGITDTQYF
TGCAGTGCTAGGGGCAAGACTAGCGGGGGGATCACAGATACGCAGTATTTT
>15|TRBV11-2|.|.|TRBJ2-1
CASSQIDVSYNEQFF
TGTGCCAGCAGCCAAATCGACGTCTCCTACAATGAGCAGTTCTTC
>18|TRBV3-1|.|many|TRBJ1-6
CASRVTTSASSYNSPLHF
TGTGCCAGCAGGGTAACCACTTCCGCCAGCTCCTATAATTCACCCCTCCACTTT
>15|TRBV12-3/TRBV12-4|.|few|TRBJ2-7
CASSSYSGGGYEQYF
TGTGCCAGCAGTTCTTACAGCGGTGGGGGCTACGAGCAGTACTTC
>15|TRBV12-3/TRBV12-4|.|few|TRBJ2-7
CASSLGGPATYEQYF
TGTGCCAGCAGTTTAGGCGGGCCCGCCACCTACGAGCAGTACTTC
>16|TRBV9|.|.|TRBJ2-2
CASSVEGGPNTGELFF
TGTGCCAGCAGCGTAGAGGGGGGCCCGAACACCGGGGAGCTGTTTTTT
>14|TRBV29-1|TRBD1|many|TRBJ1-2
CSVWPGQGAYGYTF
TGCAGCGTTTGGCCGGGACAGGGAGCTTATGGCTACACCTTC
>11|TRBV20-1|.|many|TRBJ1-2
CSGPTGYGYTF
TGCAGTGGCCCCACAGGTTATGGCTACACCTTC
>17|TRBV20-1|TRBD2|.|TRBJ2-4
CSALTSGGRGGKNIQYF
TGCAGTGCTTTGACTAGCGGGGGGCGAGGAGGCAAAAACATTCAGTACTTC
>18|TRBV20-1|TRBD2|.|TRBJ2-3
CSARAAKPTSGDTDTQYF
TGCAGTGCTAGAGCCGCAAAGCCGACTAGCGGGGACACAGATACGCAGTATTTT
>14|TRBV30|.|.|TRBJ2-6
CAWSVLSGANVLTF
TGTGCCTGGAGTGTACTCTCTGGGGCCAACGTCCTGACTTTC
>14|TRBV20-1|TRBD2|many|TRBJ2-1
CSVSGVPPRNEQFF
TGCAGTGTCAGCGGGGTCCCTCCAAGGAATGAGCAGTTCTTC
>13|TRBV11-2|.|many|TRBJ1-4
CASSLSWNEKLFF
TGTGCCAGCAGCTTATCCTGGAATGAAAAACTGTTTTTT
>13|TRBV20-1|.|.|TRBJ2-5
CSARETVTETQYF
TGCAGTGCTAGAGAAACGGTGACCGAGACCCAGTACTTC
>15|TRBV20-1|.|many|TRBJ1-4
CSARRGGATNEKLFF
TGCAGTGCTAGACGTGGAGGGGCAACTAATGAAAAACTGTTTTTT